The 28 T cell receptor beta chains given below trace back to one sample, sequenced in a study of blood T cell repertoires in COVID-19. Here immunoSEQ multiplex PCR was the method, and the copy in TCRdb shows in-frame clones only, minus some. The sample includes about 200,000 clones, approximately 80% seen only once; the top ten take roughly 13%. Material for sequencing was peripheral blood. All receptors come from a human donor in a cohort sampled during active COVID-19.

The chain employs TRBV5-1 and TRBJ1-5, with a weak D call TRBD1 (6 bases). The CDR3 sequence is 14 residues long. Trimming took 2 bases from V and 11 from J, leaving 17 bases between them. Germline V gene data show CDR1 as SGHRS and CDR2 as YFSETQ. Here the CDR3 DNA reads TGCGCCAGCAGCTTCCCTGGACAGAAAGGGACCCAGCATTTT. Its translation: CASSFPGQKGTQHF.

The genes are TRBV10-3 and TRBJ2-3; 8 bases align to TRBD2. V shed 9 bases and J 4 bases; nucleotides not matched to a gene: 6. CDR3 length equals 13 residues. CDR1 and CDR2 from the germline V gene are ENHRY and SYGVKD. The CDR3 DNA is TGTGCCATAGGAGCGGGAGCGCCAGATACGCAGTATTTT. Translated, it gives CAIGAGAPDTQYF.

This rearrangement joins TRBV10-2 to TRBJ2-7; TRBD2 agrees at 13 bases. With V trimmed by 6 bases and J by 4 bases, 6 bases remained unmatched. This CDR3 is built from 15 residues. CDR1 and CDR2 (germline): WSHSY, SAAADI. The CDR3 here is CASSSGLAGPYEQYF. The CDR3 nucleotides read TGCGCCAGCAGCTCGGGACTAGCGGGACCTTACGAGCAGTACTTC.

With regard to this clone: Other DNA sequences of this sample code for an identical CDR3. The rearrangement joins TRBV28 to TRBJ2-7; a possible D gene is TRBD2 (6 bases). Germline V gene sequence: CDR1 MDHEN, CDR2 SYDVKM. This CDR3 region has 14 residues. Trimming stripped 5 bases from V and 3 bases from J, with 14 bases between. CDR3 sequence reads: CASSLASENYEQYF. The CDR3 DNA reads as TGTGCCAGCAGTCTTGCTAGCGAAAACTACGAGCAGTACTTC. Using reference TRBV28 and TRBJ2-7 for the parts outside the CDR3, the full variable domain is DVKVTQSSRYLVKRTGEKVFLECVQDMDHENMFWYRQDPGLGLRLIYFSYDVKMKEKGDIPEGYSVSREKKERFSLILESASTNQTSMYLCASSLASENYEQYFGPGTRLTVT.

The J gene is TRBJ2-7, the V gene TRBV19, with TRBD1 matching 9 bases. Germline trimming cut 6 bases from V and 4 bases from J; bases unmatched to any gene: 7. The CDR3 covers 14 residues. CDR1 and CDR2 from the germline V gene are LNHDA and SQIVND (reference sequence). The CDR3 nucleotides are TGTGCCAGTAGACCGGGACAGGGTCGGTACGAGCAGTACTTC. Amino acids: CASRPGQGRYEQYF.

The chain carries TRBV5-5 and TRBJ2-5, with D possibly matching TRBD1 (7 bases). Germline CDR1 SGHKS, CDR2 YYEKEE (reference sequence). V was trimmed by 4 bases and J by 3 bases, leaving 16 bases between them. This CDR3 region has 15 residues. The CDR3 protein is CASSRVPRGEETQYF. The CDR3 nucleotides read TGTGCCAGCAGCCGCGTCCCCAGGGGGGAAGAGACCCAGTACTTC. The full variable domain, rest sourced from reference TRBV5-5 and TRBJ2-5, is DAGVTQSPTHLIKTRGQQVTLRCSPISGHKSVSWYQQVLGQGPQFIFQYYEKEERGRGNFPDRFSARQFPNYSSELNVNALLLGDSALYLCASSRVPRGEETQYFGPGTRLLVL.

V usage is TRBV19 and J usage is TRBJ2-1; TRBD2 matches 9 bases. The CDR3 runs 15 residues. Trimming cost V 4 bases and J 5 bases; bases outside gene matches: 6. Germline V gene lookup returns CDR1 LNHDA and CDR2 SQIVND (reference sequence). As DNA, the CDR3 is TGTGCCAGTAGTAGCGGGAGGGCCCTCAACAATGAGCAGTTCTTC. Translated: CASSSGRALNNEQFF.

This clone was found many times. The rearrangement uses TRBV25-1 and TRBJ1-4; 10 nucleotides align to TRBD1. V was pared by 5 bases and J by 0 bases, with 3 bases of the junction left unmatched. The germline V gene encodes CDR1 MGHDK and CDR2 SYGVNS. The CDR3 has 16 residues. CDR3 in DNA: TGTGCCAGCAGTAATGGACAGGGGGCAACTAATGAAAAACTGTTTTTT. The encoded protein is CASSNGQGATNEKLFF.

The CDR3: CASSLGVPWAPFDTQYF. The DNA for the CDR3 is TGCGCCAGCAGCTTGGGAGTCCCTTGGGCCCCGTTTGATACGCAGTATTTT. This chain connects TRBV5-1 to TRBJ2-3; D ambiguous. V was clipped by 0 bases and J by 6 bases, with 20 bases between them. The length of the CDR3 is 17 residues. Looked up from germline, CDR1 is SGHRS and CDR2 is YFSETQ.

The chain joins TRBV4-2 to TRBJ2-3, with a tentative D call TRBD1 (6 bases). Trimming took off 4 bases at V and 2 bases at J, with 25 bases between the two ends. Germline CDR1 LGHNA, CDR2 YNFKEQ. The CDR3 is 19 amino acids. The CDR3 sequence is CASSRTVTTGTTYTDTQYF. The CDR3 DNA reads TGTGCCAGCAGCCGAACCGTAACCACCGGGACAACGTACACAGATACGCAGTATTTT.

The J gene is TRBJ2-5, the V gene TRBV19; tentatively, D is TRBD2 (5 bases). The V end was cut by 7 bases, the J end by 4 bases, with 19 bases between. CDR1 and CDR2 (germline): LNHDA, SQIVND (reference sequence). This CDR3 is built from 15 residues. Written as DNA, the CDR3 is TGTGCCAGTACAAAGACCGGGGTTTCTTTAGAGACCCAGTACTTC. It translates to CASTKTGVSLETQYF. Supplemented by reference TRBV19 and TRBJ2-5, the full variable domain reads DGGITQSPKYLFRKEGQNVTLSCEQNLNHDAMYWYRQDPGQGLRLIYYSQIVNDFQKGDIAEGYSVSREKKESFPLTVTSAQKNPTAFYLCASTKTGVSLETQYFGPGTRLLVL.

The rearrangement joins TRBV7-9 to TRBJ1-5; D gene unclear. The V end was cut by 0 bases, the J end by 1 base, with 4 bases between. CDR3 length equals 14 residues. CDR1 is SEHNR, CDR2 FQNEAQ, per germline (reference sequence). CDR3 sequence (DNA): TGTGCCAGCAGCTTAGCGGGCAGCAATCAGCCCCAGCATTTT. The encoded protein is CASSLAGSNQPQHF.

V and J are TRBV3-1 (or the pseudogene TRBV3-2) and TRBJ1-2; 9 bases agree with TRBD1. Germline V gene sequence: CDR1 LGHDT, CDR2 YNNKEL (reference sequence). This CDR3 is 17 amino acids long. The J segment lost 4 bases and the V segment lost 3 bases, leaving 12 bases of the junction unmatched. CDR3 in amino acids: CASSQGPGTGSSYGYTF. CDR3 bases: TGTGCCAGCAGCCAGGGTCCCGGGACAGGGTCATCCTATGGCTACACCTTC.

The gene calls are TRBV29-1 and TRBJ2-7; D gene ambiguous. This CDR3 spans 14 amino acids. The germline V gene has CDR1 SQVTM and CDR2 ANQGSEA. The V end was cut by 4 bases, the J end by 2 bases, with 15 bases between. In nucleotides, the CDR3 is TGCAGCGTTGTAATACCCTCACAAGCCTACGAGCAGTACTTC. Its protein product is CSVVIPSQAYEQYF.

J is TRBJ1-6 and V is TRBV3-1 (or the pseudogene TRBV3-2), with TRBD1 as a possible D gene (6 bases). This CDR3 region has 12 residues. CDR1 LGHDT and CDR2 YNNKEL come from the germline V gene (reference sequence). V lost 5 bases and J 11 bases, leaving 10 bases between the germline ends. CDR3: CASSYSGAPLHF. In DNA, the CDR3 is TGTGCCAGCAGCTATTCAGGGGCACCCCTCCACTTT.

The chain joins TRBV6-6 to TRBJ1-5; 7 bases align to TRBD1. CDR1 MNHNY and CDR2 SVGAGI come from the germline V gene (reference sequence). CDR3 length: 15 residues. V lost 4 bases to trimming and J lost 4 bases; unmatched junction nucleotides: 7. CDR3 DNA: TGTGCCAGCAGTTCCCCCACAGGGGTTAATCAGCCCCAGCATTTT. Protein: CASSSPTGVNQPQHF.

Ten or more counts support this clone. The chain couples TRBV5-4 to TRBJ2-5, with D possibly being TRBD2 (5 bases). The CDR3 has 14 amino acids. CDR1 SGHNT and CDR2 YYREEE come from the germline V gene (reference sequence). V was clipped by 4 bases and J by 0 bases, with 10 bases between them. This CDR3 reads CASSGIGDQETQYF. The CDR3 DNA reads as TGTGCCAGCAGCGGAATCGGGGACCAAGAGACCCAGTACTTC.

V and J are TRBV28 and TRBJ2-1; 9 bases are shared with TRBD2. J gave up 6 bases and V 6 bases, and 9 bases lay outside the gene matches. Germline V gene lookup returns CDR1 MDHEN and CDR2 SYDVKM. CDR3 length: 15 residues. DNA for the CDR3: TGTGCCAGCAGGCTTAGCGGGAGCTTTAGCAATGAGCAGTTCTTC. It translates to CASRLSGSFSNEQFF. The variable domain in full, with the rest retrieved from reference TRBV28 and TRBJ2-1, is DVKVTQSSRYLVKRTGEKVFLECVQDMDHENMFWYRQDPGLGLRLIYFSYDVKMKEKGDIPEGYSVSREKKERFSLILESASTNQTSMYLCASRLSGSFSNEQFFGPGTRLTVL.

The chain carries TRBV12-3 or TRBV12-4 and TRBJ1-5, with unresolved D. V shed 6 bases and J shed 4 bases, with 7 bases lying between them. The CDR3 is 12 residues long. CDR3 sequence: CASSPMNQPQHF. The CDR3 DNA reads as TGTGCCAGCAGCCCAATGAATCAGCCCCAGCATTTT.

The rearrangement links TRBV28 to TRBJ2-3; a possible D gene is TRBD1 (5 bases). Trimming pared 7 bases from V and 1 base from J, leaving 18 bases between. The CDR3 consists of 16 residues. Germline CDR1 MDHEN, CDR2 SYDVKM. CDR3: CASTPYPGQGTDTQYF. The CDR3 DNA sequence: TGTGCCAGCACCCCGTATCCAGGGCAGGGCACAGATACGCAGTATTTT.

This chain uses TRBV3-1 (or the pseudogene TRBV3-2) with TRBJ2-3; 9 bases are a match to TRBD1. The CDR3 spans 14 residues. The J segment lost 9 bases and the V segment lost 0 bases, leaving 4 bases of the junction unmatched. Germline assignment: CDR1 LGHDT and CDR2 YNNKEL (reference sequence). The CDR3, as DNA: TGTGCCAGCAGCCAAGAAGGGACAGGGTGGACGCAGTATTTT. It translates to CASSQEGTGWTQYF.

J is TRBJ2-7 and V is TRBV28, with 9 bases identical to TRBD1. The CDR3 extends over 14 amino acids. Germline V gene sequence: CDR1 MDHEN, CDR2 SYDVKM. V trimming: 6 bases; J trimming: 6 bases; junction bases outside the gene matches: 9. CDR3 bases: TGTGCCAGCAGCCGTGGGGGGACAGGGAGCGAGCAGTACTTC. As protein: CASSRGGTGSEQYF.

The genes are TRBV5-6 and TRBJ2-5, with 12 bases matching TRBD2. J gave up 5 bases and V 6 bases, and 5 bases lay outside the gene matches. Germline-derived CDR1 and CDR2 are SGHDT and YYEEEE. The CDR3 has 14 residues. The CDR3 DNA is TGTGCCAGCACTCCGGGACTAGCGGGCGAGACCCAGTACTTC. Its translation is CASTPGLAGETQYF.

This clone was recorded many times. The rearrangement joins TRBV5-5 to TRBJ2-5; 8 bases are shared with TRBD1. This CDR3 spans 15 amino acids. Trimming at V came to 3 bases and at J to 1 base, leaving 5 bases not matched to a gene. Germline-derived CDR1 and CDR2 are SGHKS and YYEKEE (reference sequence). CDR3 in DNA: TGTGCCAGCAGCTATGGGACAGGTGGCCAAGAGACCCAGTACTTC. Its translation: CASSYGTGGQETQYF.

V and J are TRBV18 and TRBJ2-3; possible D gene TRBD2, 5 bases. Germline CDR1 KGHSH, CDR2 LQKENI. V dropped 1 base and J dropped 2 bases, with 10 bases sitting between them. The CDR3 is 15 amino acids. CDR3 sequence (DNA): TGTGCCAGCTCACCACTAGCGATAAACACAGATACGCAGTATTTT. Its protein product is CASSPLAINTDTQYF.

The gene calls are TRBV7-9 and TRBJ2-1; 7 bases are shared with TRBD1. Unmatched junction bases numbered 4, after V lost 5 bases and J lost 0 bases. This CDR3 has 15 amino acids. Germline V lookup: CDR1 SEHNR, CDR2 FQNEAQ (reference sequence). The CDR3 loop reads CASSPRDSSYNEQFF. The CDR3 region has the DNA TGTGCCAGCAGCCCCCGGGACAGCTCCTACAATGAGCAGTTCTTC. Filled out from reference TRBV7-9 and TRBJ2-1, the complete variable domain reads DTGVSQNPRHKITKRGQNVTFRCDPISEHNRLYWYRQTLGQGPEFLTYFQNEAQLEKSRLLSDRFSAERPKGSFSTLEIQRTEQGDSAMYLCASSPRDSSYNEQFFGPGTRLTVL.

J is TRBJ2-1 and V is TRBV7-9, with 7 bases lining up with TRBD2. CDR1 and CDR2 (germline): SEHNR, FQNEAQ (reference sequence). The J segment lost 8 bases and the V segment lost 4 bases, leaving 17 bases of the junction unmatched. The CDR3 extends over 17 amino acids. CDR3: CASSSPMVSGKEDEQFF. DNA for the CDR3: TGTGCCAGCAGCTCCCCTATGGTGAGCGGGAAAGAAGATGAGCAGTTCTTC.

This clone appeared a few times. The chain has TRBV5-6 and TRBJ2-7; 9 bases are shared with TRBD1. The length of the CDR3 is 16 residues. Germline CDR1 reads SGHDT; CDR2 reads YYEEEE. Losses at the gene ends were 4 bases for V and 3 bases for J; bases not matched to a gene: 11. CDR3 region: CASSLSWTGDSYEQYF. The CDR3 region has the DNA TGTGCCAGCAGCCTATCTTGGACAGGGGACAGCTACGAGCAGTACTTC.